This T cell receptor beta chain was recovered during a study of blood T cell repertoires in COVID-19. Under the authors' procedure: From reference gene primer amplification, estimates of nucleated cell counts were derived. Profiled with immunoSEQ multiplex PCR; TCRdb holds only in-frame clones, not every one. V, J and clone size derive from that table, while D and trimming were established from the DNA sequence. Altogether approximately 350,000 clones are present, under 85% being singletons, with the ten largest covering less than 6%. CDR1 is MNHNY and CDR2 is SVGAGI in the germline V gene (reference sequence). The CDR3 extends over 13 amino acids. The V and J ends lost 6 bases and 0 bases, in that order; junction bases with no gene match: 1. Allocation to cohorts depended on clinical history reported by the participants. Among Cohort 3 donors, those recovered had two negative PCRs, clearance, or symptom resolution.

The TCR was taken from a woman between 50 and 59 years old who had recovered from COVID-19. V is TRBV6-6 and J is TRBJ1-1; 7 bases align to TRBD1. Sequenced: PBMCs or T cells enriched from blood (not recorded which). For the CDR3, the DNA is TGTGCCAGCAGGACAGGGATGAACACTGAAGCTTTCTTT. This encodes CASRTGMNTEAFF.